This TCR beta chain came from a study of monozygotic twins with cystic fibrosis. General observations from the study: J usage was most co-twin-similar in 8 of 16 pairs, V in 13.

Concerning this clone itself: Its target is not known.

V gave up 6 bases and J gave up 8 bases, with 17 bases separating them. This CDR3 has 14 amino acids. CDR1 is SGHNT and CDR2 is YYREEE in the germline V gene (reference sequence). The method was immunoSEQ multiplex PCR; TCRdb's version includes in-frame clones alone and lacks a portion of them. The repertoire holds almost 20,000 clones, with roughly 89% as singletons. The rearrangement joins TRBV5-4 to TRBJ1-4; a possible D gene is TRBD1 (6 bases). The sequencing input was blood. This receptor was identified in a girl aged 2-15 years with cystic fibrosis. The CDR3 loop is CASTLQGAGEKLFF. DNA for the CDR3: TGTGCCAGCACCCTACAGGGCGCGGGGGAAAAACTGTTTTTT. Using reference TRBV5-4 and TRBJ1-4 for the parts outside the CDR3, the full variable domain is ETGVTQSPTHLIKTRGQQVTLRCSSQSGHNTVSWYQQALGQGPQFIFQYYREEENGRGNFPPRFSGLQFPNYSSELNVNALELDDSALYLCASTLQGAGEKLFFGSGTQLSVL.